These T cell receptor beta chains were read from a single sample in a study of graft-versus-host responses after intestinal transplantation. Libraries were prepared by immunoSEQ multiplex PCR; TCRdb keeps only in-frame clonotypes and omits some of them. The sample yields about 100,000 clones, more than 75% seen once. These receptors have no identified antigens. The starting material was unstimulated CD4+ T cells sorted from spleen or lymph node cells, obtained before transplant. All receptors derive from a human donor who was the organ donor for an intestinal transplant. Both conserved end residues are part of each CDR3. Each record gives: V gene, J gene, CDR3 protein.

TRBV7-2	TRBJ2-3	CASSPHYPTDTQYF
TRBV7-2	TRBJ1-2	CASSLESGVQSGYTF
TRBV20-1	TRBJ2-1	CSAYVRNEQFF
TRBV6-1	TRBJ1-6	CASSELFMRTGNQRKSSYNSPLHF
TRBV6-5	TRBJ2-3	CASSYGLAGGGDTQYF
TRBV28	TRBJ2-3	CASSLAPPTTDTQYF
TRBV6-1	TRBJ2-7	CASSSPGQRSYEQYF
TRBV5-1	TRBJ1-2	CASSLEQGSYGYTF
TRBV30	TRBJ2-2	CAWEGSGGSNTGELFF
TRBV27	TRBJ1-4	CASSFGVATNEKLFF
TRBV11-3	TRBJ2-7	CASSLKGAIDEQYF
TRBV6-1	TRBJ1-2	CASSLTGFRGYTF
TRBV19	TRBJ1-5	CASSIAGRVRQPQHF
TRBV11-2	TRBJ2-5	CASSLRQGGGETQYF
TRBV2	TRBJ1-5	CASRSDSNQPQHF
TRBV5-5	TRBJ2-3	CASSFDGGTDTQYF
TRBV5-1	TRBJ1-5	CASSFKSGGDQPQHF
TRBV12-2	TRBJ1-6	CASRLENRGGSSPLHF
TRBV29-1	TRBJ1-1	CSGGTDKNTEAFF
TRBV30	TRBJ2-7	CAWSSWGSGGEQYF
TRBV27	TRBJ2-2	CASSLTGRNTGELFF
TRBV6-5	TRBJ1-2	CASSSPRSPTYTF
TRBV7-9	TRBJ2-3	CASSQEGQLTDTQYF
TRBV28	TRBJ2-7	CASSFFRSAGSYEQYF
TRBV5-1	TRBJ2-1	CASSPLGTAEQFF
TRBV4-1	TRBJ1-1	CASSHLVGGMTEAFF
TRBV5-1	TRBJ2-7	CASSSTGTGVAYEQYF
TRBV15	TRBJ2-1	CATSREAGGYNEQFF
TRBV10-3	TRBJ2-2	CAISGGSAVPGAGELFF
TRBV5-1	TRBJ1-2	CASSPWGQGSGYTF
TRBV9	TRBJ2-2	CASSVVGGELFF
TRBV4-2	TRBJ2-5	CASSQDGTKEDETQYF
TRBV2	TRBJ1-5	CASSESRQPQHF
TRBV5-6	TRBJ1-6	CASSLTGGNSPLHF
TRBV28	TRBJ2-7	CASSWTGWVTYEQYF
TRBV5-8	TRBJ1-6	CASSAGREISPLHF
TRBV30	TRBJ2-6	CAWSVGWLSSGANVLTF
TRBV7-9	TRBJ2-7	CASSWGGRDYEQYF
TRBV6-6	TRBJ1-1	CASSYPRDSHEAFF
TRBV19	TRBJ1-2	CASSTRLDPLVIYGYTF
TRBV7-3	TRBJ1-6	CASSYGTENSPLHF
TRBV30	TRBJ2-5	CAWSVSRTPGTGAGETQYF
TRBV7-2	TRBJ2-3	CASSSLAGSFSDTQYF
TRBV6-6	TRBJ1-1	CASSYLAQNTEAFF
TRBV5-8	TRBJ1-2	CASSQGTARGYGYTF
TRBV14	TRBJ1-1	CASSQRQGASPEAFF
TRBV18	TRBJ1-1	CASSPPEDEAFF
TRBV30	TRBJ2-2	CAWSMGVANTGELFF
TRBV28	TRBJ1-6	CASSFVEKRLNSPLHF
TRBV28	TRBJ2-7	CASSPPSGGSYEQYF
TRBV7-2	TRBJ2-7	CASSLVSGTASYEQYF
TRBV6-1	TRBJ1-5	CASSFPTGQPQHF
TRBV18	TRBJ2-5	CASSPQVFQETQYF
TRBV30	TRBJ2-6	CAWSVWEHSGANVLTF
TRBV6-6	TRBJ2-7	CASREMGYEQYF